Shown below are 30 T cell receptor beta chains from a single sample sequenced in a study of blood T cell repertoires in COVID-19. TCRdb keeps only in-frame clones here, not all; method: immunoSEQ multiplex PCR. The sample has a few hundred thousand clones, roughly 91% seen once. The sequenced sample was PBMCs or T cells enriched from blood (not recorded which). These TCRs come from a woman between 25 and 40 years old who had recovered from COVID-19.

The sample holds a few counts of this clone. The J gene is TRBJ2-1, the V gene TRBV19; 9 nucleotides align to TRBD2. Germline V gene lookup returns CDR1 LNHDA and CDR2 SQIVND (reference sequence). The ends lost 1 base at V and 0 bases at J; junction bases unmatched: 10. CDR3 length: 19 amino acids. CDR3 coding DNA: TGTGCCAGTAGTATAGGTAGGCGGGAGGGCCACCGCTCCTACAATGAGCAGTTCTTC. This gives the protein CASSIGRREGHRSYNEQFF.

The genes are TRBV9 and TRBJ2-1; no clear D gene. The CDR3 spans 16 residues. Germline V gene data show CDR1 as SGDLS and CDR2 as YYNGEE. The germline V and J ends were trimmed by 0 bases and 0 bases, with 10 bases remaining between them. The CDR3: CASSVAGTSSYNEQFF. In DNA form, the CDR3 reads TGTGCCAGCAGCGTAGCCGGTACGAGCTCCTACAATGAGCAGTTCTTC.

The chain employs TRBV7-2 and TRBJ2-1; the match to TRBD1 covers 9 bases. Germline lookup yields CDR1 SGHTA and CDR2 FQGNSA. The length of the CDR3 is 15 residues. Trimming removed 5 bases from V and 12 bases from J; junction bases left unmatched: 14. DNA for the CDR3: TGTGCCAGCAGCACACCGGGACAGGGTCAAGTGCGGCAGTTCTTC. Translated, it gives CASSTPGQGQVRQFF.

V usage is TRBV18 and J usage is TRBJ1-5, with D possibly being TRBD1 (6 bases). Germline CDR1 and CDR2: KGHSH and LQKENI. V lost 4 bases and J lost 0, with 10 bases in between. CDR3 size: 15 residues. CDR3 in DNA: TGTGCCAGCTCACGCGAGGACAGTAGCAATCAGCCCCAGCATTTT. Protein sequence: CASSREDSSNQPQHF.

The chain combines TRBV3-1 (or the pseudogene TRBV3-2) with TRBJ1-1, with unresolved D. This CDR3 comprises 13 residues. Germline CDR1 reads LGHDT; CDR2 reads YNNKEL (reference sequence). The V gene lost 4 bases and the J gene lost 1 base, with 7 bases spanning the gap. CDR3 sequence (DNA): TGTGCCAGCAGCCGCGAGTCGAACACTGAAGCTTTCTTT. This encodes CASSRESNTEAFF.

The chain joins TRBV5-1 to TRBJ2-1, with D perhaps TRBD2 (5 bases). V lost 0 bases and J lost 4, with 14 bases in between. The germline V gene has CDR1 SGHRS and CDR2 YFSETQ. The CDR3 extends over 16 amino acids. The CDR3 DNA reads TGCGCCAGCAGCTTGGCCGGGGTAGTAAGGTACAATGAGCAGTTCTTC. It yields the protein CASSLAGVVRYNEQFF. Supplemented by reference TRBV5-1 and TRBJ2-1, the full variable domain reads KAGVTQTPRYLIKTRGQQVTLSCSPISGHRSVSWYQQTPGQGLQFLFEYFSETQRNKGNFPGRFSGRQFSNSRSEMNVSTLELGDSALYLCASSLAGVVRYNEQFFGPGTRLTVL.

V gene TRBV30 combines with J gene TRBJ2-3; D gene uncertain. V was shortened by 2 bases and J by 2 bases, with 5 bases between the two germline ends. Germline values: CDR1 GTSNPN, CDR2 SVGIG (reference sequence). The CDR3 covers 12 residues. The CDR3 loop is CAWSTSTDTQYF. The CDR3 nucleotides are TGTGCCTGGAGTACTTCCACAGATACGCAGTATTTT.

V gene TRBV19 combines with J gene TRBJ1-2; D possibly corresponds to TRBD1 (5 bases). Between the trimmed V and J ends, which lost 5 bases and 6 bases, there was a span of 13 bases. There are 13 residues in the CDR3. From germline, CDR1 is LNHDA and CDR2 SQIVND (reference sequence). DNA for the CDR3: TGTGCCAGTAGTCCAGGGTTCTTTCATGGCTACACCTTC. This gives the protein CASSPGFFHGYTF.

V usage is TRBV13 and J usage is TRBJ2-7, with 7 nucleotides matching TRBD2. Germline V gene sequence: CDR1 PRHDT, CDR2 FYEKMQ (reference sequence). V shed 5 bases, J shed 6 bases, and the junction held 7 bases outside the gene matches. This CDR3 has 13 amino acids. CDR3 DNA: TGTGCCAGCAGCATCCCGGGACTACCCGAGCAGTACTTC. Translating gives CASSIPGLPEQYF.

V usage is TRBV18 and J usage is TRBJ1-4; D call uncertain. Deletions cut 0 bases from V and 0 bases from J, with 8 bases between. The CDR3 is 16 amino acids. The V gene's germline CDR1 is KGHSH and CDR2 LQKENI. CDR3 sequence: CASSPPSRTTNEKLFF. CDR3 sequence (DNA): TGTGCCAGCTCACCACCGTCCCGTACAACTAATGAAAAACTGTTTTTT.

The chain joins TRBV4-2 to TRBJ2-7; TRBD1 aligns across 8 bases. Per the germline V gene, CDR1 is LGHNA and CDR2 is YNFKEQ. The J segment lost 3 bases and the V segment lost 2 bases, leaving 9 bases of the junction unmatched. The CDR3 runs to 16 residues. This chain's CDR3 is CASSQPGQGAFYEQYF. CDR3 in DNA: TGTGCCAGCAGCCAACCAGGACAGGGAGCCTTCTACGAGCAGTACTTC.

This chain uses TRBV13 with TRBJ2-1, with TRBD2 matching 14 bases. V lost 3 bases and J lost 4; bases outside the gene matches: 17. In germline, CDR1 is PRHDT, CDR2 FYEKMQ (reference sequence). The CDR3 is 21 residues long. The CDR3 sequence: CASSLTSGRDFTYSTYNEQFF. CDR3 in DNA: TGTGCCAGCAGCTTGACTAGCGGGAGGGATTTCACATACTCCACATACAATGAGCAGTTCTTC.

This clone was found once. The chain recombines TRBV28 with TRBJ1-1; a weak D match, TRBD1 (5 bases). V lost 6 bases, J lost 4 bases, and 18 bases lay in between. The CDR3 sequence is 15 residues long. Germline V gene data show CDR1 as MDHEN and CDR2 as SYDVKM. This CDR3 reads CASSRTGGAGTEAFF. The CDR3 bases are TGTGCCAGCAGCAGAACGGGGGGTGCCGGCACTGAAGCTTTCTTT.

The rearrangement uses TRBV29-1 and TRBJ1-1, with D perhaps matching TRBD1 (5 bases). The CDR3 runs 13 residues. The germline gives CDR1 SQVTM, CDR2 ANQGSEA. The V end lost 5 bases, the J end lost 2 bases, and 12 bases lay between the germline ends. The CDR3 DNA sequence: TGCAGCGTTTTAGTGGGGCTCAACACTGAAGCTTTCTTT. Protein sequence: CSVLVGLNTEAFF.

V and J are TRBV7-8 and TRBJ1-6; no definite D call. CDR1 is SGHVS, CDR2 FQNEAQ, per germline. The CDR3 totals 14 residues. The CDR3 protein is CATVGNPLGSPLHF. The CDR3 DNA reads as TGTGCGACCGTGGGCAATCCCTTGGGTTCACCCCTCCACTTT.

The chain joins TRBV29-1 to TRBJ1-1, with D unclear. This CDR3 is 14 amino acids long. Germline V CDR1 and CDR2: SQVTM, ANQGSEA. Trimming took 2 bases from V and 4 from J, leaving 14 bases between them. CDR3 nucleotides: TGCAGCGTTGAAAAGGCAGCGGCGGGCACTGAAGCTTTCTTT. Protein: CSVEKAAAGTEAFF.

This clone turned up a few times. The chain recombines TRBV5-6 with TRBJ1-2; D is uncertain. The CDR3 has 12 residues. V lost 0 bases and J 4 bases, leaving 4 bases between the germline ends. CDR1 SGHDT and CDR2 YYEEEE come from the germline V gene. The DNA of the CDR3 is TGTGCCAGCAGCTTGGCACTCTATGGCTACACCTTC. Its protein product is CASSLALYGYTF.

This clone was seen a handful of times. The chain carries TRBV4-2 and TRBJ2-2, with D perhaps TRBD1 (6 bases). Germline V CDR1 and CDR2: LGHNA, YNFKEQ. V was clipped by 2 bases and J by 1 base, with 8 bases between them. This CDR3 is built from 15 residues. The CDR3 loop reads CASSQPTGNTGELFF. CDR3 nucleotide sequence: TGTGCCAGCAGCCAACCGACAGGGAACACCGGGGAGCTGTTTTTT.

This chain links TRBV7-9 with TRBJ2-1; TRBD2 matches 10 bases. This CDR3 region has 15 residues. The germline V gene encodes CDR1 SEHNR and CDR2 FQNEAQ (reference sequence). J lost 5 bases, V lost 6 bases, and 7 bases had no gene match. The DNA of the CDR3 is TGTGCCAGCAGGGCTCTAGCGGGAGTCAACAATGAGCAGTTCTTC. Translating gives CASRALAGVNNEQFF.

J is TRBJ1-1 and V is TRBV19; no definite D call. The V end lost 8 bases, the J end lost 1 base, and 14 bases lay between the germline ends. Germline assignment: CDR1 LNHDA and CDR2 SQIVND (reference sequence). The CDR3 length is 14 residues. CDR3 in DNA: TGTGCCAGTCGGACGGTCGGGAAGAACACTGAAGCTTTCTTT. This gives the protein CASRTVGKNTEAFF.

The J gene is TRBJ1-2, the V gene TRBV15; 8 bases map to TRBD1. Germline-derived CDR1 and CDR2 are LNHNV and YYDKDF (reference sequence). Unmatched junction bases numbered 15, after V lost 4 bases and J lost 5 bases. The CDR3 is made up of 17 amino acids. CDR3 residues: CATSKPPGGTAPYGYTF. The CDR3, as DNA: TGTGCCACCAGCAAGCCACCAGGGGGCACGGCGCCTTATGGCTACACCTTC. Variable domain in full (rest from reference TRBV15 and TRBJ1-2): DAMVIQNPRYQVTQFGKPVTLSCSQTLNHNVMYWYQQKSSQAPKLLFHYYDKDFNNEADTPDNFQSRRPNTSFCFLDIRSPGLGDTAMYLCATSKPPGGTAPYGYTFGSGTRLTVV.

V usage is TRBV11-2 and J usage is TRBJ1-5, with 8 nucleotides matching TRBD1. V dropped 1 base and J dropped 6; count of bases not matched to a gene: 5. Germline CDR1 is SGHAT and CDR2 is FQNNGV. The CDR3 covers 15 residues. DNA of the CDR3: TGTGCCAGCAGCTTAGGGACAGGGCATGGTCAGCCCCAGCATTTT. Amino acid sequence: CASSLGTGHGQPQHF.

This sequence joins TRBV12-1 and TRBJ1-1; the table's D call TRBD1 went unverified against the DNA. TRBV12-1 is an annotated pseudogene. The CDR3 extends over 13 amino acids. CDR3 in amino acids: CASSQNWNTEAFF. In nucleotides, the CDR3 is TGTGCCAGCAGTCAAAATTGGAACACTGAAGCTTTCTTT.

The chain uses TRBV4-1 and TRBJ2-1; a possible D gene is TRBD2 (6 bases). This CDR3 has 14 residues. The ends were cut back, 1 base at V and 7 bases at J, with 11 bases in the middle. Germline CDR1 MGHRA, CDR2 YSYEKL. CDR3 residues: CASSQVREVNEQFF. In DNA form, the CDR3 reads TGCGCCAGCAGCCAAGTGCGGGAAGTGAATGAGCAGTTCTTC.

This rearrangement joins TRBV7-9 to TRBJ2-5, with 7 bases matching TRBD1. This CDR3 contains 17 residues. The V and J ends lost 2 bases and 5 bases, in that order; junction bases with no gene match: 14. The V gene's germline CDR1 is SEHNR and CDR2 FQNEAQ (reference sequence). The CDR3 coding sequence is TGTGCCAGCAGCTTACTTCGACAGGGAGCAAAGGGGGAGACCCAGTACTTC. As protein: CASSLLRQGAKGETQYF.

V usage is TRBV11-3 and J usage is TRBJ2-1, with 11 positions matching TRBD2. The germline V gene encodes CDR1 SGHNT and CDR2 YENEEA. This CDR3 has 16 residues. Unmatched junction bases numbered 8, after V lost 4 bases and J lost 6 bases. The CDR3 bases are TGTGCCAGCAGCTATTATAGCGGGAGGGGAGGCAATGAGCAGTTCTTC. It is translated as CASSYYSGRGGNEQFF.

V usage is TRBV28 and J usage is TRBJ1-5, with TRBD1 matching over 9 bases. Germline assignment: CDR1 MDHEN and CDR2 SYDVKM. V shed 5 bases, J shed 4 bases, and the junction held 6 bases outside the gene matches. The CDR3 is 15 residues long. CDR3 sequence reads: CASSLVDRGNQPQHF. In nucleotides, the CDR3 is TGTGCCAGCAGTCTCGTCGACAGGGGGAATCAGCCCCAGCATTTT.

This clone was picked up one time. The V call is TRBV15, the J call TRBJ2-5; 7 bases agree with TRBD1. The CDR3 runs to 14 residues. The germline CDR1 and CDR2 sequences are LNHNV and YYDKDF (reference sequence). V dropped 4 bases and J dropped 3; count of bases not matched to a gene: 5. CDR3 protein: CATSIGGSEETQYF. CDR3 in DNA: TGTGCCACCAGCATAGGGGGCAGCGAAGAGACCCAGTACTTC.

This chain uses TRBV3-1 (or the pseudogene TRBV3-2) with TRBJ1-1; D is unclear. Trimming left V 3 bases short and J 10 bases short, with 18 bases between. Germline CDR1 and CDR2: LGHDT and YNNKEL (reference sequence). The CDR3 covers 14 residues. DNA for the CDR3: TGTGCCAGCAGCCAGAACCGGGCCGTTCGGGGAGCTTTCTTT. Translating it yields CASSQNRAVRGAFF.

The V and J genes are TRBV29-1 and TRBJ2-4, with 8 bases lining up with TRBD1. The J segment lost 12 bases and the V segment lost 1 base, leaving 14 bases of the junction unmatched. CDR1 is SQVTM, CDR2 ANQGSEA, per germline. The CDR3 sequence is 15 residues long. CDR3 amino acids: CSVEGRQGSPVGQYF. The CDR3 DNA follows: TGCAGCGTTGAAGGCCGACAGGGGTCCCCTGTAGGTCAGTACTTC.